The clone carrying this T cell receptor (beta chain) has only a few counts. Its antigen remains unidentified. These data come from a study of early T cells in non-severe SARS-CoV-2 infection. Unique molecular identifiers were added to individual cDNA molecules. TCRdb ran MiXCR on the 5' RACE reads and lists one entry per CDR3 protein. Among roughly 53,000 distinct CDR3 sequences listed, 8.7% were seen once. The V end lost 0 bases, the J end lost 5 bases, and 14 bases lay between the germline ends. The V gene's germline CDR1 is SGHTA and CDR2 FQGNSA. This CDR3 is 15 amino acids long. The study, taken as a whole, reports: Reliance on VDJdb matching favored anti-spike CD8 responses; private and CD4 specificities were missed.

The sequencing used whole blood, collected at baseline. The sequence was collected from an adult who was a healthcare worker with PCR-confirmed SARS-CoV-2 infection or an uninfected control (not recorded which). This rearrangement joins TRBV7-2 to TRBJ2-7, with D possibly being TRBD2 (6 bases). The CDR3 DNA is TGTGCCAGCAGCTTAGCGCTGGCGGGAACCAACGAGCAGTACTTC. Translation gives CASSLALAGTNEQYF.